Following are 15 T cell receptor beta chains from one sample sequenced in a study of T-cell reconstitution after alpha-beta-depleted transplantation in children. It was with unique molecular identifiers that the TCRbeta library was prepared. TCRdb re-derived calls from the PCR reads in MiXCR, one entry per CDR3 protein. The table includes approximately 1,000,000 distinct CDR3 sequences, 25% to 30% detected once. Sequenced material: PBMCs, mostly from graft donor cells, taken 360 days after TCRalphabeta/CD19-depleted stem cell transplant. These receptors were obtained from a boy younger than two who had a stem cell transplant for SCID, so the T cells may come from the graft donor.

The chain uses TRBV11-2 and TRBJ2-3, with TRBD2 identical over 7 bases. The CDR3 has 16 amino acids. Trimming cost V 5 bases and J 1 base; bases outside gene matches: 9. Germline CDR1 and CDR2: SGHAT and FQNNGV. CDR3 protein: CASSPHGAGGTDTQYF. For the CDR3, the DNA is TGTGCCAGCAGCCCACACGGGGCGGGGGGCACAGATACGCAGTATTTT.

The sample holds many counts of this clonotype. The chain carries TRBV12-3 or TRBV12-4 and TRBJ2-1; tentative D call: TRBD1 (6 bases). CDR3 length equals 15 residues. V shed 2 bases and J shed 1 base, with 9 bases lying between them. This chain's CDR3 is CASSLPQGSYNEQFF. CDR3 nucleotide sequence: TGTGCCAGCAGTTTACCACAGGGTTCCTACAATGAGCAGTTCTTC.

The chain recombines TRBV2 with TRBJ2-5; D gene uncertain. This CDR3 comprises 11 residues. Looked up from germline, CDR1 is SNHLY and CDR2 is FYNNEI. Trimming removed 8 bases from V and 0 bases from J, with 4 bases in between. Written as DNA, the CDR3 is TGTGCCAGCGTGTACCAAGAGACCCAGTACTTC. Residues: CASVYQETQYF.

In its sample, this clonotype was seen many times. The V gene is TRBV7-7, the J gene TRBJ2-5; tentatively, D is TRBD1 (5 bases). Germline V gives CDR1 SSHAT, CDR2 FNYEAQ (reference sequence). V lost 3 bases to trimming and J lost 5 bases, with 13 bases between them. The CDR3 extends over 14 amino acids. Here the CDR3 reads CASSFTGFGETQYF. The CDR3 DNA is TGTGCCAGCAGCTTCACAGGTTTTGGTGAGACCCAGTACTTC.

This clonotype was detected a few times. V and J are TRBV10-2 and TRBJ1-1; D ambiguous. Germline CDR1 and CDR2: WSHSY and SAAADI. This CDR3 contains 13 residues. V lost 10 bases to trimming and J lost 1 base, with 13 bases between them. In DNA form, the CDR3 reads TGCGCCACCGCTTCAGGACCGAACACTGAAGCTTTCTTT. Translated: CATASGPNTEAFF.

This clonotype was observed a handful of times. This chain links TRBV12-3 or TRBV12-4 with TRBJ1-5; D gene unclear. Trimming pared 5 bases from V and 4 bases from J, leaving 12 bases between. The CDR3 length is 14 residues. The CDR3 spells CASSIRALNQPQHF. CDR3 DNA: TGTGCCAGCAGTATCCGGGCCCTAAATCAGCCCCAGCATTTT.

The V gene is TRBV5-1, the J gene TRBJ1-1; TRBD1 might be the D (5 bases). This CDR3 region has 16 residues. V dropped 0 bases and J dropped 1 base, with 13 bases sitting between them. Germline values: CDR1 SGHRS, CDR2 YFSETQ. The CDR3 sequence is CASSLGVGGPNTEAFF. Written as DNA, the CDR3 is TGCGCCAGCAGCTTGGGGGTCGGGGGACCGAACACTGAAGCTTTCTTT.

This clonotype was seen a handful of times. The chain uses TRBV20-1 and TRBJ2-5; 7 nucleotides agree with TRBD2. This CDR3 region has 16 residues. Germline V gives CDR1 DFQATT, CDR2 SNEGSKA (reference sequence). V was clipped by 2 bases and J by 1 base; unmatched bases: 10. CDR3 coding DNA: TGCAGTGCTAGACCTGCCGGGACTACCGCCCAAGAGACCCAGTACTTC. This gives the protein CSARPAGTTAQETQYF.

This clonotype was recorded a few times. The chain recombines TRBV5-1 with TRBJ1-1; the match to TRBD1 covers 7 bases. CDR1 and CDR2 from the germline V gene are SGHRS and YFSETQ. With 3 bases clipped from V and 1 base from J, the junction kept 3 bases outside the gene matches. The CDR3 covers 14 residues. This chain's CDR3 is CASSSGTENTEAFF. The CDR3 bases are TGCGCCAGCAGCTCCGGGACAGAGAACACTGAAGCTTTCTTT.

V is TRBV12-3 or TRBV12-4 and J is TRBJ2-7; 8 nucleotides line up with TRBD2. V lost 5 bases and J lost 6; bases outside the gene matches: 12. The CDR3 totals 15 residues. The CDR3 nucleotides are TGTGCCAGCAGTAAAACGGGACTAGTGTTCGGCGAGCAGTACTTC. It codes for CASSKTGLVFGEQYF.

The chain couples TRBV20-1 to TRBJ2-5; D not certain. V gave up 4 bases and J gave up 2 bases, with 5 bases separating them. The CDR3 extends over 11 amino acids. CDR1 DFQATT and CDR2 SNEGSKA come from the germline V gene (reference sequence). The CDR3 DNA reads TGCAGTGCTATGGGGCAAGAGACCCAGTACTTC. Its translation: CSAMGQETQYF.

The chain carries TRBV12-3 or TRBV12-4 and TRBJ2-7; D possibly corresponds to TRBD1 (6 bases). Trimming removed 3 bases at V and 6 bases at J, with 9 bases between. This CDR3 is 12 amino acids long. The CDR3: CASSFGGSEQYF. Here the CDR3 DNA reads TGTGCCAGCAGTTTTGGGGGCTCCGAGCAGTACTTC.

In this sample, this clonotype turned up a few times. V and J are TRBV4-2 and TRBJ2-5; D remains unclear. CDR1 and CDR2 (germline): LGHNA, YNFKEQ. The germline V and J ends were trimmed by 0 bases and 4 bases, with 9 bases remaining between them. CDR3 length: 14 amino acids. The CDR3 is CASSQDPRGETQYF. The CDR3 coding sequence is TGTGCCAGCAGCCAAGATCCTAGAGGAGAGACCCAGTACTTC.

This clonotype was observed many times. The V and J genes are TRBV4-1 and TRBJ2-7, with D tentatively TRBD2 (6 bases). This CDR3 has 16 residues. Trimming took 4 bases from V and 4 from J, leaving 20 bases between them. CDR1 is MGHRA and CDR2 is YSYEKL in the germline V gene. This CDR3 reads CASSPDTAGWLYEQYF. The CDR3 DNA is TGCGCCAGCAGCCCGGATACAGCGGGTTGGCTATACGAGCAGTACTTC.

This clonotype was observed a few times. V and J are TRBV18 and TRBJ2-1; no firm D call. From germline, CDR1 is KGHSH and CDR2 LQKENI. CDR3 length: 15 amino acids. Trimming took off 3 bases at V and 1 base at J, with 10 bases between the two ends. CDR3 sequence (DNA): TGTGCCAGCTCACCGTTGACGAGTTCCTACAATGAGCAGTTCTTC. Encoded protein: CASSPLTSSYNEQFF.